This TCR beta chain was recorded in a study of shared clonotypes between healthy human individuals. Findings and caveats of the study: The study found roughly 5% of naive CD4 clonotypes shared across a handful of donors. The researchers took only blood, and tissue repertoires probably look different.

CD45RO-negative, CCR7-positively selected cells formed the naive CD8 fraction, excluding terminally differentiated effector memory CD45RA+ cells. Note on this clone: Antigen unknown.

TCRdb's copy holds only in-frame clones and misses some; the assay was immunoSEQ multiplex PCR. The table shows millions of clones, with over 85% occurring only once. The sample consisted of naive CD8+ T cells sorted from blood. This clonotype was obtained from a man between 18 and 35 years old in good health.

The CDR3 sequence is CASSLGLAGTTYNEQFF. Written as DNA, the CDR3 is TGTGCCAGCAGCTTGGGACTAGCGGGGACCACCTACAATGAGCAGTTCTTC. J is TRBJ2-1 and V is TRBV7-9; TRBD2 matches at 13 bases. The CDR3 length is 17 residues. Germline CDR1 is SEHNR and CDR2 is FQNEAQ (reference sequence). V gave up 3 bases and J gave up 2 bases; unmatched junction bases: 4.